This TCR beta chain is from a study of blood T cell repertoires in COVID-19. About the study: Acute-phase and convalescent COVID-19 samples originated in the United States, Italy and Spain. T cells, B-cell-depleted T cells, or PBMCs supplied cDNA or gDNA.

The V gene lost 5 bases and the J gene lost 0 bases, with 8 bases spanning the gap. Germline V gene data show CDR1 as SGHVS and CDR2 as FNYEAQ. The CDR3 sequence is 15 residues long. Under the authors' procedure: For nucleated cells, counts were estimated from reference gene primer amplification. Generated by immunoSEQ multiplex PCR, the TCRdb table keeps only in-frame clones and is missing some. The D gene and trimming were derived from the DNA, and the V and J assignments and clone size from that table. The repertoire holds roughly 110,000 clones, 85% to 90% seen once, with approximately 4.3% in the top ten.

Sequencing was performed on peripheral blood. This clonotype originated in a woman aged 45-65 years with acute or convalescent COVID-19. V is TRBV7-6 and J is TRBJ2-6; D uncertain. Here the CDR3 reads CASSQDSSGANVLTF. The CDR3 nucleotides read TGTGCCAGCAGCCAGGATTCCTCTGGGGCCAACGTCCTGACTTTC.